Each of the 2 T cell receptor beta chains below was sequenced from the same sample in a study of shared clonotypes between healthy human individuals. Measured with immunoSEQ multiplex PCR; TCRdb has only the in-frame clones, and not every one. Among about 1,900,000 clones listed, just under 95% were seen once. Terminally differentiated effector memory CD45RA+ cells were left out of the naive CD8 fraction, which was CD45RO-negative and positively selected for CCR7. The specimen was naive CD8+ T cells sorted from blood. The source is a man aged 18 to 30 in good health.

The genes are TRBV6-6 and TRBJ1-6, with D maybe TRBD1 (6 bases). The V and J ends lost 3 bases and 4 bases respectively, with 13 bases between them. Germline assignment: CDR1 MNHNY and CDR2 SVGAGI (reference sequence). The CDR3 runs 16 residues. CDR3 coding DNA: TGTGCCAGCAGTTATGAGGGGGGCGCGTATAATTCACCCCTCCACTTT. Translating gives CASSYEGGAYNSPLHF.

The rearrangement uses TRBV28 and TRBJ2-1, with D hard to call. V was pared by 5 bases and J by 3 bases, with 14 bases between. Germline CDR1 MDHEN, CDR2 SYDVKM. The CDR3 is made up of 15 amino acids. CDR3 in DNA: TGTGCCAGCAGTGTAGCTAAATCGATCTACAATGAGCAGTTCTTC. It yields the protein CASSVAKSIYNEQFF.